This T cell receptor beta chain comes out of a study of naive and memory T cell subsets. Amplification of ligated cDNA took four PCR rounds with SP2 and nested alpha and beta constant primers. Alpha and beta constant region primers primed reverse transcription for blood and skin samples. One entry per CDR3 protein results from TCRdb running MiXCR on the 5' RACE reads. The sample holds more than 60,000 distinct CDR3 sequences, 8% to 9% seen once. The CDR3 runs to 13 residues. Trimming cost V 4 bases and J 6 bases, with 13 bases left between them. Germline-derived CDR1 and CDR2 are MNHEY and SMNVEV (reference sequence). An oligonucleotide containing a UMI was ligated to the 3' end of TCR cDNA.

This sequence originates from a female donor in good health. The rearrangement uses TRBV27 and TRBJ2-7; the D is unclear. For the CDR3, the DNA is TGTGCCAGCAGTTCCTACCCAGCTGCCGAGCAGTACTTC. Residues: CASSSYPAAEQYF.